These 18 T cell receptor beta chains originate from one sample sequenced in a study of cytomegalovirus exposure and HLA in healthy donors. The PCR employed 60 Vbeta primers together with 13 Jbeta primers. The repertoire was sequenced with immunoSEQ multiplex PCR; TCRdb's copy has only in-frame clones and lacks some. Of under 200,000 clones in the sample, 75% to 80% were seen once. The source material was PBMCs. The receptors come from a woman in her thirties or forties in good health and CMV-seropositive.

The sample holds one count of this clone. The chain has TRBV6-5 and TRBJ2-3; TRBD2 matches at 8 bases. CDR3 length: 16 residues. Trimming took 3 bases from V and 0 from J; bases not matched to a gene: 5. Germline V gives CDR1 MNHEY, CDR2 SVGAGI. CDR3: CASSYPLAGSTDTQYF. The CDR3 nucleotides read TGTGCCAGCAGTTATCCTTTAGCGGGGAGCACAGATACGCAGTATTTT.

This clone was picked up a small number of times. The rearrangement joins TRBV6-5 to TRBJ2-3; 7 bases map to TRBD1. This CDR3 comprises 16 residues. Trimming cost V 3 bases and J 2 bases; bases outside gene matches: 8. Per germline, CDR1 MNHEY and CDR2 SVGAGI. CDR3 protein: CASSYQRDSLTDTQYF. The CDR3 DNA follows: TGTGCCAGCAGTTATCAAAGGGACAGCCTCACAGATACGCAGTATTTT.

The gene calls are TRBV5-1 and TRBJ2-3; 7 bases are shared with TRBD1. V was clipped by 6 bases and J by 1 base; unmatched bases: 5. CDR3 size: 14 residues. CDR1 and CDR2 from the germline V gene are SGHRS and YFSETQ. CDR3 in amino acids: CASTITGGTDTQYF. Here the CDR3 DNA reads TGCGCCAGCACCATAACAGGGGGCACAGATACGCAGTATTTT.

In DNA form, the CDR3 reads TGTGCCAGCACCTACGAGGGTCCTGTTGGATTCTCGTCACCCCTCCACTTT. Translated, it gives CASTYEGPVGFSSPLHF. The chain uses TRBV2 and TRBJ1-6; D unresolved. Trimming shortened V by 7 bases and J by 10 bases, and 26 bases separated the two germline ends. The CDR3 has 17 residues. The V gene's germline CDR1 is SNHLY and CDR2 FYNNEI.

CDR3 in DNA: TGCGCCAGCAGCCAAGTCGGGACAGGGGACTACGAGCAGTACTTC. Its protein product is CASSQVGTGDYEQYF. The chain recombines TRBV4-3 with TRBJ2-7; 10 nucleotides agree with TRBD1. CDR3 length: 15 residues. V gave up 1 base and J gave up 3 bases; unmatched junction bases: 3. Germline V gives CDR1 LGHNA, CDR2 YSLEER.

Only a few counts were recorded for this clone. The chain uses TRBV19 and TRBJ1-4, with 7 bases that match TRBD1. There are 16 residues in the CDR3. Unmatched junction bases numbered 7, after V lost 5 bases and J lost 1 base. The germline V gene encodes CDR1 LNHDA and CDR2 SQIVND (reference sequence). Here the CDR3 reads CASSAKRQGTNEKLFF. Here the CDR3 DNA reads TGTGCCAGTAGTGCTAAACGACAGGGAACTAATGAAAAACTGTTTTTT.

This chain joins TRBV7-9 and TRBJ2-1; TRBD2 aligns across 11 bases. CDR1 and CDR2 from the germline V gene are SEHNR and FQNEAQ (reference sequence). The CDR3 is 15 residues long. Unmatched junction bases numbered 1, after V lost 3 bases and J lost 3 bases. The CDR3 loop is CASSLTSGIYNEQFF. The CDR3 nucleotides are TGTGCCAGCAGCTTGACTAGCGGGATCTACAATGAGCAGTTCTTC. The whole variable domain, remainder taken from reference TRBV7-9 and TRBJ2-1, is DTGVSQNPRHKITKRGQNVTFRCDPISEHNRLYWYRQTLGQGPEFLTYFQNEAQLEKSRLLSDRFSAERPKGSFSTLEIQRTEQGDSAMYLCASSLTSGIYNEQFFGPGTRLTVL.

The V gene is TRBV18, the J gene TRBJ2-7, with 11 bases matching TRBD2. Looked up from germline, CDR1 is KGHSH and CDR2 is LQKENI. V gave up 3 bases and J gave up 2 bases; unmatched junction bases: 3. The CDR3 runs to 15 residues. This CDR3 reads CASSPTSGTPYEQYF. CDR3 nucleotides: TGTGCCAGCTCACCGACTAGCGGGACCCCCTACGAGCAGTACTTC.

V and J are TRBV28 and TRBJ2-4; 7 nucleotides align to TRBD2. Trimming took 6 bases from V and 0 from J; bases not matched to a gene: 5. The CDR3 covers 15 residues. CDR1 is MDHEN, CDR2 SYDVKM, per germline. The CDR3 protein is CASRGGEIAKNIQYF. The CDR3 DNA reads TGTGCCAGCAGGGGGGGGGAGATAGCCAAAAACATTCAGTACTTC.

Only a few counts were recorded for this clone. J is TRBJ1-3 and V is TRBV13; D gene unclear. Germline assignment: CDR1 PRHDT and CDR2 FYEKMQ (reference sequence). Trimming pared 5 bases from V and 0 bases from J, leaving 8 bases between. The CDR3 contains 14 residues. The CDR3 reads CASSPPGSGNTIYF. The CDR3 DNA reads as TGTGCCAGCAGCCCCCCCGGCTCTGGAAACACCATATATTTT.

The chain joins TRBV19 to TRBJ1-1; possible D gene TRBD1, 5 bases. CDR1 and CDR2 from the germline V gene are LNHDA and SQIVND (reference sequence). CDR3 size: 15 residues. Between the trimmed V and J ends, which lost 6 bases and 1 base, there was a span of 15 bases. In DNA, the CDR3 is TGTGCCAGTAGCCCCCCCTGGACACCGAACACTGAAGCTTTCTTT. Protein sequence: CASSPPWTPNTEAFF.

This chain connects TRBV5-4 to TRBJ2-2, with 8 bases identical to TRBD2. Germline V gene sequence: CDR1 SGHNT, CDR2 YYREEE (reference sequence). The CDR3 is 15 amino acids. V trimming: 7 bases; J trimming: 3 bases; junction bases outside the gene matches: 8. CDR3 in amino acids: CASSTDGRDTGELFF. In DNA, the CDR3 is TGTGCCAGCTCTACCGACGGGAGGGACACCGGGGAGCTGTTTTTT.

This rearrangement joins TRBV5-6 to TRBJ1-4; D may be TRBD1 (5 bases). The V and J ends lost 3 bases and 0 bases respectively, with 9 bases between them. Per the germline V gene, CDR1 is SGHDT and CDR2 is YYEEEE. The CDR3 is 15 residues long. In nucleotides, the CDR3 is TGTGCCAGCAGCTCGACAGTTTCAACTAATGAAAAACTGTTTTTT. Translation gives CASSSTVSTNEKLFF.

J is TRBJ2-3 and V is TRBV10-3, with D possibly being TRBD2 (5 bases). The CDR3 runs 14 residues. CDR1 and CDR2 from the germline V gene are ENHRY and SYGVKD. V was cut by 0 bases and J by 7 bases, with 11 bases left in between. The CDR3 loop is CAISESNSENTQYF. The CDR3 DNA is TGTGCCATCAGTGAGTCGAATAGCGAGAATACGCAGTATTTT.

The CDR3 DNA is TGTGCCAGCAGCTTAAAGGCGACAGGGGGCTATGGCTACACCTTC. The encoded protein is CASSLKATGGYGYTF. V gene TRBV7-9 combines with J gene TRBJ1-2; TRBD1 agrees at 9 bases. CDR1 is SEHNR, CDR2 FQNEAQ, per germline (reference sequence). V lost 2 bases, J lost 4 bases, and 5 bases stayed unmatched. The CDR3 runs 15 residues.

The genes are TRBV11-3 and TRBJ1-1, with 9 bases lining up with TRBD1. J gave up 9 bases and V 5 bases, and 7 bases lay outside the gene matches. This CDR3 is built from 13 residues. CDR1 is SGHNT, CDR2 YENEEA, per germline. CDR3 sequence reads: CASSPPGQGQAFF. As DNA, the CDR3 is TGTGCCAGCAGCCCTCCGGGACAGGGACAAGCTTTCTTT.

The V call is TRBV9, the J call TRBJ1-3, with no clear D. V lost 0 bases and J lost 0, with 10 bases in between. Germline-derived CDR1 and CDR2 are SGDLS and YYNGEE. This CDR3 spans 16 amino acids. CDR3 coding DNA: TGTGCCAGCAGCGTAGCCGGGTCAATCTCTGGAAACACCATATATTTT. Its translation: CASSVAGSISGNTIYF.

This sequence joins TRBV4-1 and TRBJ2-5, with 13 bases lining up with TRBD2. The DNA end is a closer match to TRBJ2-7, so the J assignment may be wrong. Per germline, CDR1 MGHRA and CDR2 YSYEKL. This CDR3 is 15 amino acids long. In DNA, the CDR3 is TGCGCCAGCAGCCGGGGACTAGCGGGACTCTACGAGCAGTACTTC. Amino acids: CASSRGLAGLYEQYF.